This T cell receptor (beta chain) was observed in a study of T cells of healthy individuals. The junction had 4 bases not matched to a gene; V was cut back by 4 bases and J by 0 bases. CDR1 is DFQATT, CDR2 SNEGSKA, per germline (reference sequence). The CDR3 is 14 residues long. In this sample, this clonotype turned up a few times. Each CDR3 protein is one row after TCRdb ran MiXCR on the 5' RACE reads. The table has 50,000 to 55,000 distinct CDR3 sequences, under 15% seen once; the top ten hold roughly 16%. This TCR derives from a human donor in good health. The chain links TRBV20-1 to TRBJ1-1, with TRBD1 matching over 8 bases. CDR3 residues: CSATDRGLNTEAFF. The CDR3 nucleotides read TGCAGTGCTACCGACAGGGGTCTGAACACTGAAGCTTTCTTT.